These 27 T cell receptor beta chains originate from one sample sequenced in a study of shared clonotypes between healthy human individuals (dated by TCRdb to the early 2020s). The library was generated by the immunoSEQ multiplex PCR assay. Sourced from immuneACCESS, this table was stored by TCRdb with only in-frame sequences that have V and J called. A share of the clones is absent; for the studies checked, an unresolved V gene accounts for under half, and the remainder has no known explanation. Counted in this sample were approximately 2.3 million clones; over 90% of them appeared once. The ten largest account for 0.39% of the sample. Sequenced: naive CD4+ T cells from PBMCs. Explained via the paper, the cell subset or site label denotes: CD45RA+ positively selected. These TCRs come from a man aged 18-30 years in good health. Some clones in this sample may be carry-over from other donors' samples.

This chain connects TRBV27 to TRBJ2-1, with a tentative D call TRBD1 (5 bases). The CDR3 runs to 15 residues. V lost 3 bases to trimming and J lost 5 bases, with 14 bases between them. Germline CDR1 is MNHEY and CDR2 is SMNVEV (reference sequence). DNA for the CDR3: TGTGCCAGCAGTTTGTTAGGGGCTCTGAACAATGAGCAGTTCTTC. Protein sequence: CASSLLGALNNEQFF.

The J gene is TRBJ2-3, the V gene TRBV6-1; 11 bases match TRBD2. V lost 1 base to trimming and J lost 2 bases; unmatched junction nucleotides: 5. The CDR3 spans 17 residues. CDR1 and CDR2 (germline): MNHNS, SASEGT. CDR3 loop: CASSEVATSGTTDTQYF. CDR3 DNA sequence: TGTGCCAGCAGTGAAGTCGCGACTAGCGGGACCACAGATACGCAGTATTTT.

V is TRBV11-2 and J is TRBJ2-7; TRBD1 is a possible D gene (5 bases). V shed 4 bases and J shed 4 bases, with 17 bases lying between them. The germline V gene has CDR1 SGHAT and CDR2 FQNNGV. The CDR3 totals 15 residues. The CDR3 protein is CASSSTVGAPYEQYF. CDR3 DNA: TGTGCCAGCAGCTCTACGGTAGGGGCCCCGTACGAGCAGTACTTC.

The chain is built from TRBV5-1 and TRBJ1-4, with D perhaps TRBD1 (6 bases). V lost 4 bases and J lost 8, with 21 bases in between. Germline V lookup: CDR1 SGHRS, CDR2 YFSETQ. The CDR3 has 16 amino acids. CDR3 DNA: TGCGCCAGCAGCCCCCCGGGGGCACCCGGTAACGAAAAACTGTTTTTT. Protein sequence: CASSPPGAPGNEKLFF. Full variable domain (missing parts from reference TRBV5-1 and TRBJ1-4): KAGVTQTPRYLIKTRGQQVTLSCSPISGHRSVSWYQQTPGQGLQFLFEYFSETQRNKGNFPGRFSGRQFSNSRSEMNVSTLELGDSALYLCASSPPGAPGNEKLFFGSGTQLSVL.

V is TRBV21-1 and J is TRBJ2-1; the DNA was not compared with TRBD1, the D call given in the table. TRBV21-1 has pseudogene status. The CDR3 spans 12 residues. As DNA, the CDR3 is TGTGCCAGCAGCAAAGGGAACAGTGAGCAGTTCTTC. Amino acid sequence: CASSKGNSEQFF.

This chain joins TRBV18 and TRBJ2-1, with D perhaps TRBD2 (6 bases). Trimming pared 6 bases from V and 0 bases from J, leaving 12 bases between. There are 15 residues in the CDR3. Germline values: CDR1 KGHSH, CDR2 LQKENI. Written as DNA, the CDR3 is TGTGCCAGCTCCGCGGATAGCGGCTCCTACAATGAGCAGTTCTTC. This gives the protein CASSADSGSYNEQFF.

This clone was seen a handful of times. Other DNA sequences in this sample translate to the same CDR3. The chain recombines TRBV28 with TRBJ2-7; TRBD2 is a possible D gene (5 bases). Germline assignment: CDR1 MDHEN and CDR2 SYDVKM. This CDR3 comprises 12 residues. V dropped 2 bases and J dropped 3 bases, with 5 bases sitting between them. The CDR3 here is CASSLGGYEQYF. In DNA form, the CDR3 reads TGTGCCAGCAGTTTAGGAGGCTACGAGCAGTACTTC.

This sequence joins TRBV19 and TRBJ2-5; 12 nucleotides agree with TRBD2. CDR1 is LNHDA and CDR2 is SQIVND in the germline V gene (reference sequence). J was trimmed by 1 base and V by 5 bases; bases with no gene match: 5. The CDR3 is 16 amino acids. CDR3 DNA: TGTGCCAGTAGTCCGGGGACTAGCGGGTTCCAAGAGACCCAGTACTTC. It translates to CASSPGTSGFQETQYF.

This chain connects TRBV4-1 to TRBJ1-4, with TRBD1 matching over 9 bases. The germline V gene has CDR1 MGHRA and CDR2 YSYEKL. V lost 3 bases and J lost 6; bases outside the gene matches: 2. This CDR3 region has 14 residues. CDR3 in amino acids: CASSQRTGDEKLFF. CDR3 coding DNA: TGCGCCAGCAGCCAGAGGACAGGGGATGAAAAACTGTTTTTT.

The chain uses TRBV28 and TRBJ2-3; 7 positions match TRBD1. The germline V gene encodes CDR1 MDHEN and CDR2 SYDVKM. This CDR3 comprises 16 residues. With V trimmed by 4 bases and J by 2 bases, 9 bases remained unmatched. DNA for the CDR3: TGTGCCAGCAGTTCCACTCACAGGGGCCTCACAGATACGCAGTATTTT. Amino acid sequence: CASSSTHRGLTDTQYF.

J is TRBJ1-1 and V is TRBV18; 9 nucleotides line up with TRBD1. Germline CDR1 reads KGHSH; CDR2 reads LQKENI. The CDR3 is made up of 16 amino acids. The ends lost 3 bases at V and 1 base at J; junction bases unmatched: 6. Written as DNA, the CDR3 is TGTGCCAGCTCACCCGTAACAGGGGGCCCGAACACTGAAGCTTTCTTT. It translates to CASSPVTGGPNTEAFF.

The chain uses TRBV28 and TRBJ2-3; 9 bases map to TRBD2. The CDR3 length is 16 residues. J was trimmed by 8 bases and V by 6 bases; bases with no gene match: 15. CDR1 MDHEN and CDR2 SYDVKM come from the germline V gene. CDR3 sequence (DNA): TGTGCCAGCAGCATAGAGGACCTTGCGGGGGGGGTTACGCAGTATTTT. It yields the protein CASSIEDLAGGVTQYF.

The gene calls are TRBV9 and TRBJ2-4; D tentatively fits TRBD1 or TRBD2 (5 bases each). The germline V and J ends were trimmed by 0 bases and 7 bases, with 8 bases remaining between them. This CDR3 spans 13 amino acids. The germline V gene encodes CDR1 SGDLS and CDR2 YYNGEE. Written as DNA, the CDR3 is TGTGCCAGCAGCGTAGATGGGGGTAACATTCAGTACTTC. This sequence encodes CASSVDGGNIQYF.

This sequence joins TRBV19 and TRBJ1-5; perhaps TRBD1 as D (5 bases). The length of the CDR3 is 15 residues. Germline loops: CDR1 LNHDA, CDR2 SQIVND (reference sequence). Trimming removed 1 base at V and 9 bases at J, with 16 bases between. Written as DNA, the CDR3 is TGTGCCAGTAGTATAGCAGACGGGGCGTCGTTGCCCCAGCATTTT. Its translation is CASSIADGASLPQHF.

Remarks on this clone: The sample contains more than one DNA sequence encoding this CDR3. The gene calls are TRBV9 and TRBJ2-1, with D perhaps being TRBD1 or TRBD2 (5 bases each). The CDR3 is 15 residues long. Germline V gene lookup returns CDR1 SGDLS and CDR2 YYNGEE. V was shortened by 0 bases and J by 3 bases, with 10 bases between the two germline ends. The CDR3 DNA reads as TGTGCCAGCAGCGTAGATCCAGGGAGCTACAATGAGCAGTTCTTC. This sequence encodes CASSVDPGSYNEQFF.

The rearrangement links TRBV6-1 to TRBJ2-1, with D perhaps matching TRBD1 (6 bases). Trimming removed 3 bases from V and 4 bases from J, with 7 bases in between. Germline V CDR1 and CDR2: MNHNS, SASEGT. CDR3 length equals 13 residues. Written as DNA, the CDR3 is TGTGCCAGCAGTGAGGACAGATACAATGAGCAGTTCTTC. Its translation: CASSEDRYNEQFF.

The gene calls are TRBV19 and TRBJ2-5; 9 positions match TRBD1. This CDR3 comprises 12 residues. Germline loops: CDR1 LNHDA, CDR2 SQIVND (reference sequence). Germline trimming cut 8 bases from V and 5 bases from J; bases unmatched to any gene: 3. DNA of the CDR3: TGTGCCAGTGGACAGGGGAAGGAGACCCAGTACTTC. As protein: CASGQGKETQYF.

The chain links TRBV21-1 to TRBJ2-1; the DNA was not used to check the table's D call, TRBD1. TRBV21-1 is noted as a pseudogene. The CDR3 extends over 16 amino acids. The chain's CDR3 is CASLVYRVCVHNEQFF. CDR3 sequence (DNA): TGTGCCAGCCTCGTCTACAGGGTTTGTGTACACAATGAGCAGTTCTTC.

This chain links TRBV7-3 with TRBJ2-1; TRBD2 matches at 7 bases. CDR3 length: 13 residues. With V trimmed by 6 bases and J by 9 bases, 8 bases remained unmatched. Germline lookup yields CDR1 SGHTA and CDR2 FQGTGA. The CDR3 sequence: CASSPIREGEQFF. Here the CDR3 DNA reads TGTGCCAGCAGTCCAATCAGGGAGGGTGAGCAGTTCTTC.

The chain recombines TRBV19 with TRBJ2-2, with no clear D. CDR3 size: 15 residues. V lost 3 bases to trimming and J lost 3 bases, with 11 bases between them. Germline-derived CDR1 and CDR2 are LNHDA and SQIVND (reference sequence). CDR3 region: CASSITGPYTGELFF. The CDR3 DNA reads TGTGCCAGTAGTATTACGGGCCCATACACCGGGGAGCTGTTTTTT. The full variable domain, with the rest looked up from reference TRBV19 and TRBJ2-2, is DGGITQSPKYLFRKEGQNVTLSCEQNLNHDAMYWYRQDPGQGLRLIYYSQIVNDFQKGDIAEGYSVSREKKESFPLTVTSAQKNPTAFYLCASSITGPYTGELFFGEGSRLTVL.

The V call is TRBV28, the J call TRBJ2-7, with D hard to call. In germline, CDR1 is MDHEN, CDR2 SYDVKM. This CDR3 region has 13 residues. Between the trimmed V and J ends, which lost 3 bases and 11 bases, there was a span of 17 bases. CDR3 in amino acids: CASSFSGPLPKYF. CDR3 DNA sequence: TGTGCCAGCAGTTTTTCCGGACCCCTCCCAAAGTACTTC.

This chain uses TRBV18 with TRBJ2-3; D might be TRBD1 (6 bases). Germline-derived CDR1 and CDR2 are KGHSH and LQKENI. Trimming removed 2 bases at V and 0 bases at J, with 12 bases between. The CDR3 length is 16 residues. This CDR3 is CASSPRQVDSTDTQYF. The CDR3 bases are TGTGCCAGCTCACCAAGACAGGTCGATAGCACAGATACGCAGTATTTT.

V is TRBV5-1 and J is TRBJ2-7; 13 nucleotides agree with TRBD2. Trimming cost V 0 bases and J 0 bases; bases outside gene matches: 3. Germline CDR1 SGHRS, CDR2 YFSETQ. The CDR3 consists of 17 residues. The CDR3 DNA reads TGCGCCAGCAGCTTGGCCGGGACTAGCGGGGCCTCCTACGAGCAGTACTTC. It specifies CASSLAGTSGASYEQYF.

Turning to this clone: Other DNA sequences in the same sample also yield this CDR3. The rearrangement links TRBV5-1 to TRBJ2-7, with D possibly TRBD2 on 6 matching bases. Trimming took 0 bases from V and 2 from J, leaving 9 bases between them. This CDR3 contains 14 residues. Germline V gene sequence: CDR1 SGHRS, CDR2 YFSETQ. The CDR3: CASSLGGAPYEQYF. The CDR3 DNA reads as TGCGCCAGCAGCTTGGGCGGGGCCCCCTACGAGCAGTACTTC.

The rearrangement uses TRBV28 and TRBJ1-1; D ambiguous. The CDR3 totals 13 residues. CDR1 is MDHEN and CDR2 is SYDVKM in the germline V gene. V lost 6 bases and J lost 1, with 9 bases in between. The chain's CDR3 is CASRTQKNTEAFF. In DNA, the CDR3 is TGTGCCAGCAGAACGCAAAAGAACACTGAAGCTTTCTTT.

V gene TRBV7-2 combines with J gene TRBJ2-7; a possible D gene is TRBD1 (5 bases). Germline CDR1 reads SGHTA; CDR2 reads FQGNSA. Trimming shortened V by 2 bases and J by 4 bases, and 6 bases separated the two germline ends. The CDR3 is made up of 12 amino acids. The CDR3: CASSLPGYEQYF. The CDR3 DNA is TGTGCCAGCAGCTTACCAGGGTACGAGCAGTACTTC.

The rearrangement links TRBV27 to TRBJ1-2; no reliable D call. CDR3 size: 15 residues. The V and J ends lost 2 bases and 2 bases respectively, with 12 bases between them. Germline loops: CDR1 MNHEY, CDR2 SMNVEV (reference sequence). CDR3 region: CASSLVGSLNYGYTF. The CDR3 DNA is TGTGCCAGCAGTTTAGTCGGCAGCTTGAACTATGGCTACACCTTC.